The 32 T cell receptor beta chains below were found in one sample sequenced in a study of TIL therapy for anti-PD-1-resistant metastatic lung cancer. Time point here: pre-treatment sample, taken before nivolumab and TIL therapy. The immunoSEQ assay was v3. The method was immunoSEQ multiplex PCR; TCRdb's version includes in-frame clones alone and lacks a portion of them. Of about 36,000 clones in the sample, more than 60% were seen once. Source: blood, taken at baseline. The receptors derive from a person aged 25 to 85 with non-small cell lung cancer.

The J gene is TRBJ2-3, the V gene TRBV11-3, with 12 bases aligning to TRBD2. The germline gives CDR1 SGHNT, CDR2 YENEEA. After removal of 6 bases from V and 8 bases from J, the junction contained 9 bases not matched to a gene. This CDR3 region has 15 residues. CDR3 nucleotides: TGTGCCAGCAGTCGCGGACTAGCGGGATCGGTTACGCAGTATTTT. Protein sequence: CASSRGLAGSVTQYF.

V is TRBV6-6 and J is TRBJ1-5; D unresolved. This CDR3 contains 13 residues. From germline, CDR1 is MNHNY and CDR2 SVGAGI (reference sequence). V was pared by 7 bases and J by 7 bases, with 14 bases between. CDR3 region: CASTPRGGQPQHF. In DNA, the CDR3 is TGTGCCAGCACCCCCAGAGGAGGGCAGCCCCAGCATTTT.

The rearrangement joins TRBV6-5 to TRBJ2-3; D is possibly TRBD1 (5 bases). Per germline, CDR1 MNHEY and CDR2 SVGAGI. The V and J ends lost 7 bases and 4 bases respectively, with 12 bases between them. CDR3 size: 13 residues. CDR3 protein: CASKPTVPDTQYF. CDR3 coding DNA: TGTGCCAGCAAACCGACAGTCCCAGATACGCAGTATTTT.

J is TRBJ1-5 and V is TRBV19, with unresolved D. V was trimmed by 2 bases and J by 4 bases, leaving 12 bases between them. CDR3 length equals 15 residues. In germline, CDR1 is LNHDA, CDR2 SQIVND (reference sequence). CDR3 nucleotides: TGTGCCAGTAGTATAAGTCCAGGCCGAAATCAGCCCCAGCATTTT. Amino acids: CASSISPGRNQPQHF.

The CDR3 DNA reads TGCGCCAGCAGGGAGGGCCCAGCCTACGAGCAGTACTTC. As protein: CASREGPAYEQYF. The chain combines TRBV5-1 with TRBJ2-7, with D possibly matching TRBD2 (6 bases). Germline loops: CDR1 SGHRS, CDR2 YFSETQ. V shed 5 bases and J shed 2 bases, with 11 bases lying between them. CDR3 length equals 13 residues. Variable domain in full (rest from reference TRBV5-1 and TRBJ2-7): KAGVTQTPRYLIKTRGQQVTLSCSPISGHRSVSWYQQTPGQGLQFLFEYFSETQRNKGNFPGRFSGRQFSNSRSEMNVSTLELGDSALYLCASREGPAYEQYFGPGTRLTVT.

This chain connects TRBV19 to TRBJ2-3; tentative D call: TRBD2 (6 bases). The CDR3 contains 15 residues. Germline CDR1 is LNHDA and CDR2 is SQIVND (reference sequence). Trimming took off 2 bases at V and 6 bases at J, with 15 bases between the two ends. The CDR3 region is CASSIPGGTGDTQYF. CDR3 DNA: TGTGCCAGTAGTATACCCGGAGGGACGGGTGATACGCAGTATTTT.

V usage is TRBV4-3 and J usage is TRBJ2-5; TRBD1 matches at 7 bases. V shed 0 bases and J 9 bases; nucleotides not matched to a gene: 10. The CDR3 runs 15 residues. The germline V gene encodes CDR1 LGHNA and CDR2 YSLEER. The CDR3 DNA follows: TGCGCCAGCAGCCAAGACTATGAGGGGGCGATGGCCCAGTACTTC. Its translation: CASSQDYEGAMAQYF.

The chain recombines TRBV19 with TRBJ1-6; no definite D call. The V gene lost 3 bases and the J gene lost 7 bases, with 13 bases spanning the gap. The CDR3 consists of 15 residues. Germline V gene data show CDR1 as LNHDA and CDR2 as SQIVND (reference sequence). The CDR3, as DNA: TGTGCCAGTAGTATGTCAGAGGGTCCGAATTCACCCCTCCACTTT. Protein product: CASSMSEGPNSPLHF.

The J gene is TRBJ2-5, the V gene TRBV5-4, with 12 nucleotides matching TRBD2. The CDR3 consists of 14 residues. V shed 3 bases, J shed 4 bases, and the junction held 1 base outside the gene matches. Germline loops: CDR1 SGHNT, CDR2 YYREEE (reference sequence). CDR3 in DNA: TGTGCCAGCAGCTCACTAGCGGGGGGAGAGACCCAGTACTTC. Protein sequence: CASSSLAGGETQYF.

The chain employs TRBV5-4 and TRBJ1-4; possibly TRBD1 for D (6 bases). The V and J ends lost 4 bases and 3 bases respectively, with 13 bases between them. The germline V gene has CDR1 SGHNT and CDR2 YYREEE (reference sequence). The CDR3 runs 15 residues. CDR3 nucleotides: TGTGCCAGCAGCACCACCAGGGGTCCTAATGAAAAACTGTTTTTT. This codes for CASSTTRGPNEKLFF.

This chain connects TRBV13 to TRBJ2-7, with TRBD1 matching over 8 bases. After removal of 2 bases from V and 2 bases from J, the junction contained 5 bases not matched to a gene. Germline CDR1 and CDR2: PRHDT and FYEKMQ (reference sequence). The CDR3 runs 15 residues. The CDR3: CASSLMQGATYEQYF. CDR3 DNA sequence: TGTGCCAGCAGCTTAATGCAGGGGGCAACCTACGAGCAGTACTTC.

The gene calls are TRBV27 and TRBJ1-6; TRBD1 agrees at 10 bases. Germline values: CDR1 MNHEY, CDR2 SMNVEV (reference sequence). J gave up 9 bases and V 2 bases, and 4 bases lay outside the gene matches. The CDR3 is 15 residues long. The CDR3 DNA reads TGTGCCAGCAGTTTAGCCGGGACAGGGGCTTCACCCCTCCACTTT. Residues: CASSLAGTGASPLHF.

V usage is TRBV19 and J usage is TRBJ1-5; 7 nucleotides align to TRBD1. Germline assignment: CDR1 LNHDA and CDR2 SQIVND (reference sequence). The CDR3 totals 16 residues. Trimming at V came to 7 bases and at J to 4 bases, leaving 13 bases not matched to a gene. The CDR3 DNA follows: TGTGCCAGTACCCTCTCATGGAGACAGGGTAATCAGCCCCAGCATTTT. Translating gives CASTLSWRQGNQPQHF.

A few counts support this clone. The V gene is TRBV9, the J gene TRBJ2-2; D is ambiguous. Germline values: CDR1 SGDLS, CDR2 YYNGEE. This CDR3 has 12 residues. V lost 0 bases and J lost 7, with 4 bases in between. The CDR3 is CASSVEVGELFF. The CDR3 DNA reads as TGTGCCAGCAGCGTAGAGGTCGGGGAGCTGTTTTTT.

This clone was counted between two and nine times. The V call is TRBV11-2, the J call TRBJ1-1; D ambiguous. Trimming removed 2 bases at V and 6 bases at J, with 16 bases between. This CDR3 spans 15 amino acids. Germline CDR1 and CDR2: SGHAT and FQNNGV. CDR3 sequence (DNA): TGTGCCAGCAGCTTATTGGGGAAGAGGTTAGCTGAAGCTTTCTTT. Translated, it gives CASSLLGKRLAEAFF.

CDR3 residues: CASERLADYGYTF. Written as DNA, the CDR3 is TGTGCCAGCGAAAGGTTGGCGGACTATGGCTACACCTTC. The rearrangement uses TRBV6-1 and TRBJ1-2; D is undetermined. CDR3 length: 13 amino acids. Germline V gene sequence: CDR1 MNHNS, CDR2 SASEGT. V was pared by 8 bases and J by 3 bases, with 13 bases between.

This clone was found a few times. This chain connects TRBV14 to TRBJ2-1; TRBD2 matches 11 bases. From germline, CDR1 is SGHDN and CDR2 FVKESK. The CDR3 length is 15 residues. Trimming took 5 bases from V and 7 from J; bases not matched to a gene: 7. CDR3 protein: CASSVSGRAWNEQFF. CDR3 sequence (DNA): TGTGCCAGCAGCGTTAGCGGGAGGGCCTGGAATGAGCAGTTCTTC.

The chain carries TRBV7-3 and TRBJ1-2; 8 bases agree with TRBD1. The CDR3 is made up of 14 amino acids. Per the germline V gene, CDR1 is SGHTA and CDR2 is FQGTGA. J was trimmed by 4 bases and V by 6 bases; bases with no gene match: 7. CDR3 in amino acids: CASSYTGGSYGYTF. In nucleotides, the CDR3 is TGTGCCAGCAGTTATACAGGGGGGAGCTATGGCTACACCTTC.

The J gene is TRBJ2-2, the V gene TRBV4-1; no reliable D call. Between the trimmed V and J ends, which lost 0 bases and 4 bases, there was a span of 3 bases. Germline CDR1 is MGHRA and CDR2 is YSYEKL. This CDR3 has 13 amino acids. The CDR3 nucleotides read TGCGCCAGCAGCCAAGAAACCACCGGGGAGCTGTTTTTT. Residues: CASSQETTGELFF.

J is TRBJ2-3 and V is TRBV28; TRBD2 matches at 8 bases. CDR3 length equals 15 residues. Germline lookup yields CDR1 MDHEN and CDR2 SYDVKM. V lost 7 bases to trimming and J lost 1 base; unmatched junction nucleotides: 7. CDR3 nucleotides: TGTGCCAGCACTAGCGGGCTCGGCCGCACAGATACGCAGTATTTT. Its translation is CASTSGLGRTDTQYF.

The gene calls are TRBV7-2 and TRBJ1-2, with 7 bases lining up with TRBD1. This CDR3 region has 14 residues. The ends lost 1 base at V and 10 bases at J; junction bases unmatched: 9. Germline V gene sequence: CDR1 SGHTA, CDR2 FQGNSA. The CDR3 region has the DNA TGTGCCAGCAGCTTAGATTCGGGACAGCTGGACTACACCTTC. This gives the protein CASSLDSGQLDYTF.

The J gene is TRBJ2-1, the V gene TRBV5-1; 7 nucleotides agree with TRBD2. Per the germline V gene, CDR1 is SGHRS and CDR2 is YFSETQ. CDR3 length: 17 residues. Trimming at V came to 4 bases and at J to 3 bases, leaving 13 bases not matched to a gene. CDR3 protein: CASSPWRSGALYNEQFF. CDR3 nucleotides: TGCGCCAGCAGCCCCTGGAGGAGCGGGGCCCTCTACAATGAGCAGTTCTTC.

The CDR3 DNA reads as TGTGCCATCAGTGAGGGTGGAGGTCAGCCCCAGCATTTT. Residues: CAISEGGGQPQHF. This rearrangement joins TRBV10-3 to TRBJ1-5; D is unresolved. Per the germline V gene, CDR1 is ENHRY and CDR2 is SYGVKD. V was pared by 2 bases and J by 6 bases, with 8 bases between. This CDR3 has 13 residues.

In its sample, this clone was seen once. V usage is TRBV9 and J usage is TRBJ1-3, with TRBD1 matching over 8 bases. This CDR3 spans 16 amino acids. V trimming: 3 bases; J trimming: 3 bases; junction bases outside the gene matches: 8. Germline V gives CDR1 SGDLS, CDR2 YYNGEE. Written as DNA, the CDR3 is TGTGCCAGCAGCGCGCAAGGACAGGGCCTTGGAAACACCATATATTTT. It is translated as CASSAQGQGLGNTIYF.

The chain recombines TRBV28 with TRBJ1-2, with TRBD1 identical over 11 bases. The junction had 6 bases not matched to a gene; V was cut back by 1 base and J by 8 bases. The CDR3 loop spans 15 amino acids. Germline V gene lookup returns CDR1 MDHEN and CDR2 SYDVKM. The CDR3: CASSLFRTGGRGYTF. The CDR3, as DNA: TGTGCCAGCAGTTTATTCCGGACAGGGGGCCGAGGCTACACCTTC.

V and J are TRBV19 and TRBJ1-5; no clear D. The germline CDR1 and CDR2 sequences are LNHDA and SQIVND (reference sequence). Between the trimmed V and J ends, which lost 4 bases and 4 bases, there was a span of 8 bases. The CDR3 contains 13 residues. This CDR3 reads CASSSGFNQPQHF. Here the CDR3 DNA reads TGTGCCAGTAGTAGCGGCTTTAATCAGCCCCAGCATTTT.

This clone turned up a few times. The V gene is TRBV5-1, the J gene TRBJ1-5; D remains ambiguous. The CDR3 totals 15 residues. V was cut by 0 bases and J by 3 bases, with 10 bases left in between. Germline lookup yields CDR1 SGHRS and CDR2 YFSETQ. CDR3 loop: CASSLDGRHNQPQHF. In nucleotides, the CDR3 is TGCGCCAGCAGCTTGGATGGTAGACACAATCAGCCCCAGCATTTT.

The V and J genes are TRBV4-1 and TRBJ2-5; 8 bases map to TRBD2. V lost 0 bases, J lost 3 bases, and 9 bases stayed unmatched. Germline CDR1 MGHRA, CDR2 YSYEKL. The CDR3 has 17 amino acids. In DNA form, the CDR3 reads TGCGCCAGCAGCCAAGATAATAGCGGGGTTAATAAAGAGACCCAGTACTTC. The encoded protein is CASSQDNSGVNKETQYF.

The V and J genes are TRBV4-2 and TRBJ2-1, with D possibly matching TRBD2 (5 bases). Looked up from germline, CDR1 is LGHNA and CDR2 is YNFKEQ. The CDR3 consists of 14 residues. V gave up 2 bases and J gave up 9 bases, with 14 bases separating them. The CDR3 region has the DNA TGTGCCAGCAGCCAAACCCTCCTAGCTGGTGAGCAGTTCTTC. Translation gives CASSQTLLAGEQFF.

This chain connects TRBV6-1 to TRBJ1-5; no reliable D call. V gave up 1 base and J gave up 7 bases, with 2 bases separating them. CDR3 size: 11 residues. CDR1 and CDR2 (germline): MNHNS, SASEGT. The CDR3: CASSEEQPQHF. The CDR3 DNA reads as TGTGCCAGCAGTGAAGAGCAGCCCCAGCATTTT.

In this sample, this clone turned up a few times. CDR3 region: CASRQQETQYF. CDR3 nucleotide sequence: TGCGCCAGCAGACAACAAGAGACCCAGTACTTC. V is TRBV5-1 and J is TRBJ2-5; D call uncertain. The CDR3 is 11 amino acids. In germline, CDR1 is SGHRS, CDR2 YFSETQ. V was clipped by 5 bases and J by 2 bases, with 4 bases between them.

The chain carries TRBV5-4 and TRBJ1-3; D is uncertain. Germline lookup yields CDR1 SGHNT and CDR2 YYREEE (reference sequence). The CDR3 contains 16 residues. The V end lost 4 bases, the J end lost 1 base, and 15 bases lay between the germline ends. CDR3 loop: CASSPPHGDSGNTIYF. The CDR3 DNA reads TGTGCCAGCAGCCCACCCCATGGGGATTCTGGAAACACCATATATTTT.